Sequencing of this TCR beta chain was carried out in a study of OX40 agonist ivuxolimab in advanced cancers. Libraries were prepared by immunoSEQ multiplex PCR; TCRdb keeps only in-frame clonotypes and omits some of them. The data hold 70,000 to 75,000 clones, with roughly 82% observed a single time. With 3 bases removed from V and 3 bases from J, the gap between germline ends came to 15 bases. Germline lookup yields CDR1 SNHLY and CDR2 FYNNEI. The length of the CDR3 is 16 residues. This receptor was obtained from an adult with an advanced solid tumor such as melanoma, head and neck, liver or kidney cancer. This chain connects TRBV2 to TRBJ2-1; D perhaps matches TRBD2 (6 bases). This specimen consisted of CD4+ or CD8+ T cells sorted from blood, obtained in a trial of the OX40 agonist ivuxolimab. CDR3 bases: TGTGCCAGCAGTGATGCTAGCGCGACTTTCTACAATGAGCAGTTCTTC. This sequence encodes CASSDASATFYNEQFF.